This passage covers 13 T cell receptor beta chains from one sample sequenced in a study of shared clonotypes between healthy human individuals. TCRdb keeps only in-frame clones here, not all; method: immunoSEQ multiplex PCR. The table records roughly 500,000 clones, 81% of them present only once. Input material: PBMCs. These receptors all stem from a woman aged 40 to 50 in good health. Some clones in this sample may be carry-over from other donors' samples.

This clone occurred once. The V gene is TRBV29-1, the J gene TRBJ2-5; 11 bases fit TRBD1. Germline V CDR1 and CDR2: SQVTM, ANQGSEA. CDR3 size: 14 residues. Trimming took 5 bases from V and 4 from J; bases not matched to a gene: 6. The CDR3 loop reads CSVRTGGFSETQYF. DNA of the CDR3: TGCAGCGTTCGGACAGGGGGCTTTTCAGAGACCCAGTACTTC.

The V call is TRBV28, the J call TRBJ1-1; D call uncertain. This CDR3 has 12 residues. V was shortened by 6 bases and J by 5 bases, with 10 bases between the two germline ends. Germline V gene lookup returns CDR1 MDHEN and CDR2 SYDVKM. The CDR3 sequence is CASSVKETEAFF. The DNA of the CDR3 is TGTGCCAGCAGCGTGAAAGAAACTGAAGCTTTCTTT.

The rearrangement links TRBV5-1 to TRBJ1-4; the D gene is possibly TRBD1 (6 bases). The CDR3 runs 15 residues. V shed 5 bases and J shed 7 bases, with 18 bases lying between them. The V gene's germline CDR1 is SGHRS and CDR2 YFSETQ. CDR3 protein: CASRPGGGVGEKLFF. The CDR3 DNA reads TGCGCCAGCAGACCGGGAGGGGGAGTAGGTGAAAAACTGTTTTTT.

This clone was seen only a few times. V is TRBV18 and J is TRBJ2-7; 7 bases line up with TRBD1. Germline-derived CDR1 and CDR2 are KGHSH and LQKENI. CDR3 length: 14 residues. After removal of 3 bases from V and 6 bases from J, the junction contained 8 bases not matched to a gene. CDR3 sequence reads: CASSPTGNSGEQYF. DNA of the CDR3: TGTGCCAGCTCACCGACAGGGAATTCGGGCGAGCAGTACTTC.

The V call is TRBV5-1, the J call TRBJ2-7; 7 positions agree with TRBD2. The CDR3 loop spans 15 amino acids. From germline, CDR1 is SGHRS and CDR2 YFSETQ. J lost 4 bases, V lost 3 bases, and 10 bases had no gene match. The CDR3 DNA follows: TGCGCCAGCAGCTATTCCCCGGGAGGTGGGTACGAGCAGTACTTC. Its protein is CASSYSPGGGYEQYF.

The chain carries TRBV5-1 and TRBJ2-5, with D tentatively TRBD2 (6 bases). V lost 4 bases and J 4 bases, leaving 20 bases between the germline ends. Germline assignment: CDR1 SGHRS and CDR2 YFSETQ. This CDR3 region has 16 residues. The CDR3 is CASSPGGVDKRETQYF. The DNA for the CDR3 is TGCGCCAGCAGCCCGGGCGGGGTCGACAAGCGAGAGACCCAGTACTTC.

The V call is TRBV5-1, the J call TRBJ2-2; perhaps D is TRBD1 or TRBD2 (5 bases each). The germline V gene has CDR1 SGHRS and CDR2 YFSETQ. The CDR3 runs to 13 residues. Trimming left V 3 bases short and J 6 bases short, with 9 bases between. CDR3 nucleotide sequence: TGCGCCAGCAGCTGGGACGGGTCCGGGGAGCTGTTTTTT. It codes for CASSWDGSGELFF.

The gene calls are TRBV2 and TRBJ2-2, with 13 positions matching TRBD2. Germline values: CDR1 SNHLY, CDR2 FYNNEI. The J segment lost 6 bases and the V segment lost 4 bases, leaving 2 bases of the junction unmatched. The CDR3 is 15 amino acids. CDR3 in amino acids: CASSVLAGGAGELFF. The CDR3 DNA reads TGTGCCAGCAGTGTACTAGCGGGAGGGGCCGGGGAGCTGTTTTTT.

This clone was found once. The chain joins TRBV28 to TRBJ2-7; TRBD2 might be the D (6 bases). The V gene's germline CDR1 is MDHEN and CDR2 SYDVKM. CDR3 size: 15 residues. Between the trimmed V and J ends, which lost 6 bases and 1 base, there was a span of 16 bases. The CDR3 sequence is CASRGGAQTSYEQYF. As DNA, the CDR3 is TGTGCCAGCAGGGGCGGGGCGCAGACTTCCTACGAGCAGTACTTC.

The V and J genes are TRBV10-3 and TRBJ2-2; TRBD2 agrees at 9 bases. With 4 bases clipped from V and 2 bases from J, the junction kept 5 bases outside the gene matches. The CDR3 has 16 amino acids. Germline V lookup: CDR1 ENHRY, CDR2 SYGVKD. The CDR3 loop is CAISGGLAANTGELFF. The CDR3, as DNA: TGTGCCATCAGTGGGGGACTAGCAGCTAACACCGGGGAGCTGTTTTTT.

As to this clone: Since a much larger clone is just one base distant, this may be a read error. The rearrangement joins TRBV9 to TRBJ2-3; D is undetermined. Between the trimmed V and J ends, which lost 4 bases and 0 bases, there was a span of 6 bases. Germline lookup yields CDR1 SGDLS and CDR2 YYNGEE. The CDR3 length is 13 residues. CDR3 region: CASSPASTDTQYF. The CDR3 bases are TGTGCCAGCAGCCCCGCTAGCACAGATACGCAGTATTTT. The full variable domain, completed using reference TRBV9 and TRBJ2-3, is DSGVTQTPKHLITATGQRVTLRCSPRSGDLSVYWYQQSLDQGLQFLIQYYNGEERAKGNILERFSAQQFPDLHSELNLSSLELGDSALYFCASSPASTDTQYFGPGTRLTVL.

As regards this clone: This likely reflects a read error, since a far larger clone is one base away. The chain has TRBV2 and TRBJ2-3; 7 bases match TRBD1. CDR1 and CDR2 from the germline V gene are SNHLY and FYNNEI. The CDR3 runs to 16 residues. The trim removed 2 bases at V and 5 bases at J, leaving 10 bases unmatched. CDR3 loop: CASSERMAPGGDTQYF. The CDR3 nucleotides are TGTGCCAGCAGTGAACGCATGGCCCCAGGGGGAGATACGCAGTATTTT.

The rearrangement uses TRBV19 and TRBJ1-1; D is perhaps TRBD1 (5 bases). Deletions cut 3 bases from V and 5 bases from J, with 16 bases between. This CDR3 has 15 residues. The V gene's germline CDR1 is LNHDA and CDR2 SQIVND (reference sequence). CDR3 protein: CASSILASGRTEAFF. For the CDR3, the DNA is TGTGCCAGTAGTATTCTCGCATCAGGGAGGACTGAAGCTTTCTTT.